Described below is a single TCR beta chain sequence and its context. Antigen unknown. These data belong to a study of cytomegalovirus exposure and HLA in healthy donors. Study conclusions and caveats: TCR sequences were mostly rare, though some public TCRs occurred in many donors. Later work associated 16,951 TCR beta sequences with HLA alleles at 0.05 false discovery rate. Associated with cytomegalovirus, according to the listing, were 150 to 200 TCR beta chains.

This PCR relied on a set of 60 Vbeta primers and 13 Jbeta primers. TCRdb's copy holds only in-frame clones and misses some; the assay was immunoSEQ multiplex PCR. Here the sample spans around 55,000 clones, approximately 80% being singletons. The V and J ends lost 2 bases and 4 bases, in that order; junction bases with no gene match: 3. The CDR3 consists of 14 residues. Germline CDR1 and CDR2: MNHEY and SMNVEV (reference sequence). Sample: PBMCs. The rearrangement uses TRBV27 and TRBJ2-5, with TRBD2 identical over 8 bases. The TCR was taken from a female donor in good health and CMV-seronegative. The CDR3 nucleotides are TGTGCCAGCAGTTTACTAGCGGGTAGAGAGACCCAGTACTTC. It yields the protein CASSLLAGRETQYF.